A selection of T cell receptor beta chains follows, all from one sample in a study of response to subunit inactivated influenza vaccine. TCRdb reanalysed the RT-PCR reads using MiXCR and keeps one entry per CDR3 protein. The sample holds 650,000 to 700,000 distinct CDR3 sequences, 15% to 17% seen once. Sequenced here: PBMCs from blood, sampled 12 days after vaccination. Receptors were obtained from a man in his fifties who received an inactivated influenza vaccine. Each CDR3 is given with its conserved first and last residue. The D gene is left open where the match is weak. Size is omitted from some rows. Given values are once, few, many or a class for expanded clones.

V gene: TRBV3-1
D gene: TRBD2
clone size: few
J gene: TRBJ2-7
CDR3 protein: CASSQDIAGGRYEQYF
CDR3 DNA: TGTGCCAGCAGCCAAGATATCGCGGGAGGGAGGTACGAGCAGTACTTC

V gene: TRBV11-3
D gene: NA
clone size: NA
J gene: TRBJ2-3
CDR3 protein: CVSSPRGGRGYPDTQYF
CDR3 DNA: TGTGTCAGCAGCCCCAGAGGTGGCAGGGGATACCCTGATACGCAGTATTTT

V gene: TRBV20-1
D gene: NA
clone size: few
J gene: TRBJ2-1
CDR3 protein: CSARDRLLSSYNEQFF
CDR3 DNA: TGCAGTGCTAGAGATCGTCTCCTGAGCTCCTACAATGAGCAGTTCTTC

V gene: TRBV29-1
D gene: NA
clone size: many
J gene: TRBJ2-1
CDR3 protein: CSGGGDGYEQFF
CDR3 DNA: TGCAGCGGGGGGGGCGATGGGTATGAGCAGTTCTTC

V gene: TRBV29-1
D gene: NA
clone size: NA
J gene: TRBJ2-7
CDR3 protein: CSGGGAVLYEQYF
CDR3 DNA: TGCAGCGGGGGGGGGGCAGTTCTCTACGAGCAGTACTTC

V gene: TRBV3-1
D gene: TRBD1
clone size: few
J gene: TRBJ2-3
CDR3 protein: CASSQDPQGYTSTDTQYF
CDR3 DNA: TGTGCCAGCAGCCAAGATCCACAGGGGTATACTAGCACAGATACGCAGTATTTT

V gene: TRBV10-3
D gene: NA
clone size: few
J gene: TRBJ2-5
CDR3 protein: CAISESRTAQETQYF
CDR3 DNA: TGTGCCATCAGTGAGTCACGGACAGCACAAGAGACCCAGTACTTC

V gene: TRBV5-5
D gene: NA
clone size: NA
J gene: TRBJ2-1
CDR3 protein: CASSFLPHNEQFF
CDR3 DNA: TGTGCCAGCAGCTTTCTCCCCCACAATGAGCAGTTCTTC

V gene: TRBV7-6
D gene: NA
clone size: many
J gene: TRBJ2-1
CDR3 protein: CASSLASGNEQFF
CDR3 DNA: TGTGCCAGCAGCTTAGCTTCGGGGAATGAGCAGTTCTTC

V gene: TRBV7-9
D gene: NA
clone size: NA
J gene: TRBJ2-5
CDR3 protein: CASSLVAARETQYF
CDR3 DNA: TGTGCCAGCAGCTTAGTGGCAGCCCGAGAGACCCAGTACTTC

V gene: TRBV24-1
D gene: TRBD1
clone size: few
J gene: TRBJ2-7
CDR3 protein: CATSPRDRTYEQYF
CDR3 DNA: TGTGCCACCAGCCCCCGGGACAGAACCTACGAGCAGTACTTC

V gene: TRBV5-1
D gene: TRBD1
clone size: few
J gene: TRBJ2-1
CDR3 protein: CASSLDARGRVYNEQFF
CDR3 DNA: TGCGCCAGCAGCTTGGATGCCAGGGGGCGAGTCTACAATGAGCAGTTCTTC

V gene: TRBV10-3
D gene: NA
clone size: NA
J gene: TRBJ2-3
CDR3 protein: CAISDIVSSTDTQYF
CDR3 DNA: TGTGCCATCAGTGATATAGTTAGTAGCACAGATACGCAGTATTTT

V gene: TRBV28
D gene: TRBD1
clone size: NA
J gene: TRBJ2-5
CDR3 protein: CASSSIRTGVQETQYF
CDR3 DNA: TGTGCCAGCAGTTCAATTCGGACAGGGGTTCAAGAGACCCAGTACTTC

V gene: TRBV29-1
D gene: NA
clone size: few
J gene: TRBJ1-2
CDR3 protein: CSGRTDSYGYTF
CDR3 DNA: TGCAGCGGGAGGACAGATTCCTATGGCTACACCTTC

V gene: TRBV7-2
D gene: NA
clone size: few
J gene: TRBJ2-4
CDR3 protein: CASSAGLQVIQYF
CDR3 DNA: TGTGCCAGCAGCGCGGGACTTCAGGTCATTCAGTACTTC

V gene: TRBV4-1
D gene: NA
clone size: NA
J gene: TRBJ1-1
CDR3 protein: CASSQDDGIGGEAFF
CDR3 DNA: TGCGCCAGCAGCCAAGATGACGGGATAGGGGGTGAAGCTTTCTTT

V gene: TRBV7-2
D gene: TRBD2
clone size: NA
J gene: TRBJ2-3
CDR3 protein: CASSLLPAGVTKDTQYF
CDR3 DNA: TGTGCCAGCAGCTTACTCCCGGCGGGGGTCACAAAAGATACGCAGTATTTT

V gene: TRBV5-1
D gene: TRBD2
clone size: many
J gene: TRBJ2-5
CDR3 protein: CASSLTSGRETQYF
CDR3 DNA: TGCGCCAGCAGCTTAACTAGCGGGAGAGAGACCCAGTACTTC

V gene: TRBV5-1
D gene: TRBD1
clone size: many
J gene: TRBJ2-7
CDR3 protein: CASSQPDRASYEQYF
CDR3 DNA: TGCGCCAGCAGCCAACCCGACAGGGCGTCCTACGAGCAGTACTTC

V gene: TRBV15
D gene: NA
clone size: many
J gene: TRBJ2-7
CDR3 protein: CATSRAQGLVEQYF
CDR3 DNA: TGTGCCACCAGCAGAGCACAGGGATTGGTCGAGCAGTACTTC

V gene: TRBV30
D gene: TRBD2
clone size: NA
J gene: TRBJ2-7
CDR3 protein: CAWSVGLAHEQYF
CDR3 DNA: TGTGCCTGGAGTGTAGGACTAGCACACGAGCAGTACTTC

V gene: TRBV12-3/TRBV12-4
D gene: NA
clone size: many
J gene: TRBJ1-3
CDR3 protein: CASSIGRNTIYF
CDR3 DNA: TGTGCCAGCAGTATCGGACGGAACACCATATATTTT

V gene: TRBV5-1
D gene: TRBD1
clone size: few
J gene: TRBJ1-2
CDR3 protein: CASSFGQGGNYGYTF
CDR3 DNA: TGCGCCAGCAGCTTCGGACAGGGAGGTAACTATGGCTACACCTTC

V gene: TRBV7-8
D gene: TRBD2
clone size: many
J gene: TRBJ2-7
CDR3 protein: CASSLLLAGYEQYF
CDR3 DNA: TGTGCCAGCAGCTTACTCTTAGCGGGATACGAGCAGTACTTC

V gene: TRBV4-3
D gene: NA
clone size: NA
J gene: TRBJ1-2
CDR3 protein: CASSQDINRDRYGYTF
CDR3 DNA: TGCGCCAGCAGCCAAGATATTAACAGGGACCGCTATGGCTACACCTTC

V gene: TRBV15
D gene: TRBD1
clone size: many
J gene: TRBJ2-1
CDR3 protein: CATSRGPTGGNNEQFF
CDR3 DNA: TGTGCCACCAGCAGAGGTCCGACAGGGGGTAATAATGAGCAGTTCTTC

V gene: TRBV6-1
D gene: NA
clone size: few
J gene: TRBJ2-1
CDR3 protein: CASSEGTVQFF
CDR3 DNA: TGTGCCAGCAGTGAAGGGACAGTGCAGTTCTTC

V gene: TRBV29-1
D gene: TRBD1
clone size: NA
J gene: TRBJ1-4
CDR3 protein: CSAGRLTGGKEKLFF
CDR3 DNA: TGCAGCGCCGGTCGGCTGACAGGGGGGAAGGAAAAACTGTTTTTT

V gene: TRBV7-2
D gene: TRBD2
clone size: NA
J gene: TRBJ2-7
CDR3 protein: CASSARGGPSSYEQYF
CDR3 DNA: TGTGCCAGCAGCGCCCGGGGGGGGCCGAGCTCCTACGAGCAGTACTTC

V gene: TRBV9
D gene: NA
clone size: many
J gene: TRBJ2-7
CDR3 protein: CASSVEAGGSYEQYF
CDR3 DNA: TGTGCCAGCAGCGTAGAGGCAGGTGGGTCCTACGAGCAGTACTTC

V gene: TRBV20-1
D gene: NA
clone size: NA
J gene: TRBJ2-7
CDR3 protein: CSVKTAYEQYF
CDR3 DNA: TGCAGTGTCAAGACAGCTTACGAGCAGTACTTC

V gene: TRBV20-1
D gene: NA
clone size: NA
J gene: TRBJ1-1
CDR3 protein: CSARVGSASNTEAFF
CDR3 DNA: TGCAGTGCTAGAGTGGGCAGCGCATCGAACACTGAAGCTTTCTTT

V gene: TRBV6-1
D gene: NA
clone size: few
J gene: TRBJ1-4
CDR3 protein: CASTGTPNEKLFF
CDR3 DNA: TGTGCCAGCACCGGGACACCCAATGAAAAACTGTTTTTT

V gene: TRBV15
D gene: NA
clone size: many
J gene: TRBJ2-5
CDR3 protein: CATSRDFGTSYF
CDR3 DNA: TGTGCCACCAGCAGAGATTTTGGGACAAGCTACTTC

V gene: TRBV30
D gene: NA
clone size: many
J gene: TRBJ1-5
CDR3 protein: CAWSVGGIRQPQHF
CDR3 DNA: TGTGCCTGGAGTGTCGGAGGGATTCGTCAGCCCCAGCATTTT

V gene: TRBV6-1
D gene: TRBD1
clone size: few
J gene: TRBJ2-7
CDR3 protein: CASRPGQGGKNYEQYF
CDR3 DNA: TGTGCCAGCAGGCCGGGACAGGGGGGCAAAAACTACGAGCAGTACTTC

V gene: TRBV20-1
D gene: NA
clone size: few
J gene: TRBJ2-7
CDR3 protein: CSATTTRRGSYEQYF
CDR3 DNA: TGCAGTGCGACCACCACGCGAAGAGGGAGCTACGAGCAGTACTTC

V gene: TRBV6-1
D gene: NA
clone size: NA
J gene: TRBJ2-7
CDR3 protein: CASWGGHSYEQYF
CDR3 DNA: TGTGCCAGCTGGGGTGGGCACTCCTACGAGCAGTACTTC

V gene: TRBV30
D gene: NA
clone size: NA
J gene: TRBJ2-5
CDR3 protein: CAWSTGEGLTQYF
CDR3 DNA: TGTGCCTGGAGTACAGGAGAGGGGTTGACCCAGTACTTC

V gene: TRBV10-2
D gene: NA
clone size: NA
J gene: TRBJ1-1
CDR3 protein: CASRPQVYTEAFF
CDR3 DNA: TGCGCCAGCAGACCACAGGTTTACACTGAAGCTTTCTTT

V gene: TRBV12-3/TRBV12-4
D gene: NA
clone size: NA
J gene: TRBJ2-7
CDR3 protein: CASSFVGGGLNEQYF
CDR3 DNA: TGTGCCAGCAGTTTCGTGGGGGGCGGCTTGAACGAGCAGTACTTC

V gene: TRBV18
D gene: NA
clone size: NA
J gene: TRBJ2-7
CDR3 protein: CASSPTTRPYEQYF
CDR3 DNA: TGTGCCAGCTCACCCACCACCCGCCCCTACGAGCAGTACTTC

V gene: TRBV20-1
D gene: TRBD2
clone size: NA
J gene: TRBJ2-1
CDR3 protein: CSARVFGTSGRNEQFF
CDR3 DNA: TGCAGTGCTAGAGTCTTTGGGACTAGCGGGAGAAATGAGCAGTTCTTC

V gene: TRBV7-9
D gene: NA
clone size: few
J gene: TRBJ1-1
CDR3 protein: CASSPSPGTTEAFF
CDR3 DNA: TGTGCCAGCAGCCCATCACCAGGTACCACTGAAGCTTTCTTT

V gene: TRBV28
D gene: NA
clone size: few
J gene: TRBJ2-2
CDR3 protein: CASSPTAWTSTGELFF
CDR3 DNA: TGTGCCAGCAGCCCAACGGCCTGGACGAGCACCGGGGAGCTGTTTTTT

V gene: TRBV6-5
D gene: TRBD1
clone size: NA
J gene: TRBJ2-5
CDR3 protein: CASSYGTGRQETQYF
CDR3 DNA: TGTGCCAGCAGTTATGGGACAGGGAGGCAAGAGACCCAGTACTTC

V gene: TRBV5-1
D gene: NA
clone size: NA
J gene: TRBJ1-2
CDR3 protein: CASRFSDGNYGYTF
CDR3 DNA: TGCGCCAGCAGATTTTCGGACGGGAACTATGGCTACACCTTC

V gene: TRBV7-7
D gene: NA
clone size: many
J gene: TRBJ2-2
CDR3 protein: CASSLDHNTGELFF
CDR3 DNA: TGTGCCAGCAGCTTAGACCATAACACCGGGGAGCTGTTTTTT